The clone carrying this TCR beta chain was observed once. This record belongs to a study of blood T cell repertoires in COVID-19. Study context: T cells, B-cell-depleted T cells, or PBMCs provided the cDNA or gDNA that served as material.

CDR1 is SGHRS and CDR2 is YFSETQ in the germline V gene. This CDR3 contains 18 residues. Trimming removed 0 bases from V and 0 bases from J; junction bases left unmatched: 9. Data came from immunoSEQ multiplex PCR; TCRdb stores just in-frame clones and leaves some out. Found here are 110,000 or so clones, 75% to 90% of them singletons; the top ten hold 5% to 6.5%. V is TRBV5-1 and J is TRBJ2-3; 8 bases agree with TRBD2. This receptor was taken from a woman aged 55-70 years with COVID-19, enrolled during active disease. Sequenced sample: peripheral blood. CDR3 protein: CASSLVSRGGESTDTQYF. CDR3 coding DNA: TGCGCCAGCAGCTTGGTTTCACGGGGGGGCGAAAGCACAGATACGCAGTATTTT.